The rows below give T cell receptor beta chains drawn from one sample of a study of memory CD4+ T cells and cytomegalovirus serostatus. Method: immunoSEQ multiplex PCR; TCRdb's copy keeps in-frame clones and lacks some. The table lists 60,000 to 70,000 clones, about 70% of them singletons, with about 4.3% in the top ten. Specimen: memory CD4+ T cells from blood. All receptors come from an adult in good health and CMV-seropositive. CDR3s include the opening cysteine and the closing phenylalanine or tryptophan. Each record gives: V gene, J gene, clone size, D gene, CDR3 protein, CDR3 DNA. The D gene is left open where the match is weak. A row's size may be missing; if present it is once, few, many or a size class.

v_gene: TRBV28; j_gene: TRBJ2-3; abundance: NA; d_gene: NA; CDR3aa: CASSVGFTDTQYF; CDR3nt: TGTGCCAGCTCGGTAGGATTTACAGATACGCAGTATTTT
v_gene: TRBV25-1; j_gene: TRBJ2-3; abundance: NA; d_gene: TRBD2; CDR3aa: CASSEYEGSGTGDTQYF; CDR3nt: TGTGCCAGCAGTGAATATGAGGGCAGCGGGACTGGAGATACGCAGTATTTT
v_gene: TRBV28; j_gene: TRBJ1-1; abundance: many; d_gene: NA; CDR3aa: CASIRVGTEAFF; CDR3nt: TGTGCCAGCATACGAGTGGGCACTGAAGCTTTCTTT
v_gene: TRBV11-3; j_gene: TRBJ2-1; abundance: NA; d_gene: TRBD2; CDR3aa: CASSLGPLAGGPDEQFF; CDR3nt: TGTGCCAGCAGCTTAGGACCTCTAGCGGGGGGGCCCGATGAGCAGTTCTTC
v_gene: TRBV2; j_gene: TRBJ1-6; abundance: NA; d_gene: NA; CDR3aa: CASSEAGSDSPLHF; CDR3nt: TGTGCCAGCAGTGAAGCCGGGTCTGATTCACCCCTCCACTTT
v_gene: TRBV7-9; j_gene: TRBJ2-1; abundance: NA; d_gene: TRBD2; CDR3aa: CASSLPAAGGPGSYNEQFF; CDR3nt: TGTGCCAGCAGCTTACCCGCAGCGGGAGGGCCAGGGTCCTACAATGAGCAGTTCTTC
v_gene: TRBV19; j_gene: TRBJ1-1; abundance: NA; d_gene: NA; CDR3aa: CASSMERVGTEAFF; CDR3nt: TGTGCCAGTAGTATGGAACGTGTCGGCACTGAAGCTTTCTTT
v_gene: TRBV20-1; j_gene: TRBJ1-2; abundance: few; d_gene: NA; CDR3aa: CGLTPNYGYTF; CDR3nt: TGCGGACTAACACCTAACTATGGCTACACCTTC
v_gene: TRBV27; j_gene: TRBJ1-5; abundance: NA; d_gene: NA; CDR3aa: CASREQAYSNQPQHF; CDR3nt: TGTGCCAGCAGGGAGCAGGCGTATAGCAATCAGCCCCAGCATTTT
v_gene: TRBV7-3; j_gene: TRBJ1-5; abundance: few; d_gene: NA; CDR3aa: CASSPWGGDSNQPQHF; CDR3nt: TGTGCCAGCAGCCCCTGGGGCGGAGATAGCAATCAGCCCCAGCATTTT
v_gene: TRBV29-1; j_gene: TRBJ2-7; abundance: NA; d_gene: NA; CDR3aa: CSVEGHSYEQYF; CDR3nt: TGCAGCGTTGAGGGGCACTCCTACGAGCAGTACTTC
v_gene: TRBV9; j_gene: TRBJ2-5; abundance: NA; d_gene: TRBD1; CDR3aa: CASSVVTGARETQYF; CDR3nt: TGTGCCAGCAGCGTCGTAACAGGGGCGCGAGAGACCCAGTACTTC
v_gene: TRBV2; j_gene: TRBJ2-5; abundance: few; d_gene: NA; CDR3aa: CASSEDRVNQETQYF; CDR3nt: TGTGCCAGCAGTGAAGACAGGGTTAATCAAGAGACCCAGTACTTC
v_gene: TRBV5-1; j_gene: TRBJ1-4; abundance: NA; d_gene: TRBD1; CDR3aa: CASSLQQGANEKLFF; CDR3nt: TGCGCCAGCAGCTTGCAACAGGGGGCTAATGAAAAACTGTTTTTT
v_gene: TRBV5-6; j_gene: TRBJ1-1; abundance: NA; d_gene: TRBD1; CDR3aa: CASRQLGTEGTEAFF; CDR3nt: TGTGCCAGCAGACAATTGGGGACAGAAGGCACTGAAGCTTTCTTT
v_gene: TRBV28; j_gene: TRBJ2-7; abundance: NA; d_gene: TRBD1; CDR3aa: CASTIDRVNYEQYF; CDR3nt: TGTGCCAGCACCATTGACAGGGTCAACTACGAGCAGTACTTC
v_gene: TRBV5-1; j_gene: TRBJ2-7; abundance: NA; d_gene: TRBD1; CDR3aa: CASSSDRGGGYEQYF; CDR3nt: TGCGCCAGCAGCTCTGACAGGGGGGGTGGGTACGAGCAGTACTTC
v_gene: TRBV7-6; j_gene: TRBJ2-3; abundance: few; d_gene: TRBD2; CDR3aa: CASSSSSGGAFGTDTQYF; CDR3nt: TGTGCCAGCAGCTCGTCTAGCGGGGGGGCATTCGGCACAGATACGCAGTATTTT
v_gene: TRBV2; j_gene: TRBJ2-1; abundance: NA; d_gene: NA; CDR3aa: CASVPGLGYNEQFF; CDR3nt: TGTGCCAGCGTACCGGGACTCGGTTACAATGAGCAGTTCTTC
v_gene: TRBV6-1; j_gene: TRBJ2-7; abundance: once; d_gene: NA; CDR3aa: CASSDPGYYEQYF; CDR3nt: TGTGCCAGCAGTGATCCGGGATACTACGAGCAGTACTTC
v_gene: TRBV9; j_gene: TRBJ2-1; abundance: once; d_gene: NA; CDR3aa: CASSIGPTEANEQFF; CDR3nt: TGTGCCAGCAGCATTGGACCAACCGAGGCCAATGAGCAGTTCTTC
v_gene: TRBV7-2; j_gene: TRBJ2-7; abundance: few; d_gene: NA; CDR3aa: CASSSVYEQYF; CDR3nt: TGTGCCAGCAGCTCGGTCTACGAGCAGTACTTC
v_gene: TRBV25-1; j_gene: TRBJ1-2; abundance: NA; d_gene: NA; CDR3aa: CASGPTLGLTDDNYGYTF; CDR3nt: TGTGCCAGCGGGCCAACTTTGGGCCTTACCGATGACAACTATGGCTACACCTTC
v_gene: TRBV7-8; j_gene: TRBJ1-4; abundance: NA; d_gene: NA; CDR3aa: CASSLAAREKLFF; CDR3nt: TGTGCCAGCAGCTTAGCGGCGCGTGAAAAACTGTTTTTT
v_gene: TRBV30; j_gene: TRBJ1-5; abundance: NA; d_gene: NA; CDR3aa: CAWSHPHRERRNQPQHF; CDR3nt: TGTGCCTGGAGTCATCCACACAGGGAAAGAAGGAATCAGCCCCAGCATTTT
v_gene: TRBV20-1; j_gene: TRBJ2-7; abundance: NA; d_gene: NA; CDR3aa: CSALDSYEQYF; CDR3nt: TGCAGTGCTTTAGACAGCTACGAGCAGTACTTC